The rows below give T cell receptor beta chains drawn from one sample of a study of T cell changes during pregnancy in multiple sclerosis. Sequencing was performed with immunoSEQ multiplex PCR; in TCRdb, only in-frame clones are kept and a portion is missing. The repertoire consists of fewer than 40,000 clones, with 90% occurring once and the leading ten covering over 0.35%. The specimen was CD4+ T cells from peripheral blood mononuclear cells, collected in the second trimester of pregnancy. The receptors here all came from a female donor in good health, enrolled as a control in a pregnancy study. Each CDR3 is given with its conserved first and last residue.

v_call: TRBV11-3
cdr3_aa: CASSLAPGGEQYF

v_call: TRBV6-1
cdr3_aa: CASRTTGGGNEKLFF

v_call: TRBV5-1
cdr3_aa: CASSSELAGGSEEQYF

v_call: TRBV9
cdr3_aa: CASNPSSGPNTGELFF

v_call: TRBV12-5
cdr3_aa: CASGLPAGSDTQYF

v_call: TRBV7-2
cdr3_aa: CASSPRAGPYEQYF

v_call: TRBV7-2
cdr3_aa: CASSLVSDQPQHF

v_call: TRBV5-1
cdr3_aa: CASSSPADRNSYGYTF

v_call: TRBV6-4
cdr3_aa: CASSDSSGGGEGGIMFF

v_call: TRBV9
cdr3_aa: CASSVQRGAGETQYF

v_call: TRBV19
cdr3_aa: CASSTLTGVSNQPQHF

v_call: TRBV6-1
cdr3_aa: CASNGQINQPQHF

v_call: TRBV29-1
cdr3_aa: CSVLLRPTGTGNTIYF

v_call: TRBV27
cdr3_aa: CASRHNSGSGTEAFF

v_call: TRBV7-2
cdr3_aa: CASSLDTTDTQYF

v_call: TRBV7-9
cdr3_aa: CASSITGQENNEQFF

v_call: TRBV29-1
cdr3_aa: CSSEGEGTEAFF

v_call: TRBV6-6
cdr3_aa: CASSTDRGNTIYF

v_call: TRBV29-1
cdr3_aa: CSVGLGGSYNEQFF

v_call: TRBV2
cdr3_aa: CASSAGRAESGNTIYF

v_call: TRBV15
cdr3_aa: CATGLGGTSYEQYF

v_call: TRBV7-2
cdr3_aa: CASSLGTSQETQYF

v_call: TRBV19
cdr3_aa: CASSITVHSGNTIYF

v_call: TRBV19
cdr3_aa: CASAPGHQETQYF

v_call: TRBV27
cdr3_aa: CASSFQGAHTQYF

v_call: TRBV7-9
cdr3_aa: CASSSTSGMGHNEQFF

v_call: TRBV12-5
cdr3_aa: CASGLIGALNTEAFF

v_call: TRBV7-2
cdr3_aa: CASSLESQGTYGYTF

v_call: TRBV9
cdr3_aa: CASSASLHGLAGDEQYF

v_call: TRBV27
cdr3_aa: CASSLSLRAGGDNEQFF

v_call: TRBV5-1
cdr3_aa: CASSLDGYSNQPQHF

v_call: TRBV20-1
cdr3_aa: CSASTPDTQYF

v_call: TRBV6-5
cdr3_aa: CASRLDRVRIEAFF

v_call: TRBV7-2
cdr3_aa: CASSLAGGPGNEQFF

v_call: TRBV7-2
cdr3_aa: CASSLGGVSGQPQHF

v_call: TRBV5-8
cdr3_aa: CASSTGLLAKNIQYF

v_call: TRBV7-9
cdr3_aa: CASSPGLMGYTF

v_call: TRBV7-2
cdr3_aa: CASSPGTRGETQYF

v_call: TRBV6-5
cdr3_aa: CASSYRGQGGRYF

v_call: TRBV27
cdr3_aa: CASSLSTGSTEAFF

v_call: TRBV7-9
cdr3_aa: CASSLATGTATGELFF

v_call: TRBV2
cdr3_aa: CASSLAGLSTDTQYF

v_call: TRBV7-2
cdr3_aa: CASSLAGLTDTQYF

v_call: TRBV27
cdr3_aa: CASRAGVTYNEQFF

v_call: TRBV28
cdr3_aa: CASSFSHLAGSYEQYF